The sequence of this T cell receptor (beta chain) was determined in a study of cytomegalovirus exposure and HLA in healthy donors. PCR was performed using 60 Vbeta and 13 Jbeta primers. Measured with immunoSEQ multiplex PCR; TCRdb has only the in-frame clones, and not every one. The sample contains fewer than 150,000 clones, roughly 80% of which appear only once. Deletions cut 4 bases from V and 4 bases from J, with 16 bases between. From germline, CDR1 is KGHSH and CDR2 LQKENI. This CDR3 spans 15 amino acids. The V gene is TRBV18, the J gene TRBJ1-1; D possibly corresponds to TRBD1 (5 bases). This TCR was sampled from a female donor in good health and CMV-seropositive. What was sequenced was PBMCs. The CDR3 here is CASSRGQSGSTEAFF. The DNA for the CDR3 is TGTGCCAGCTCACGAGGACAATCGGGTTCCACTGAAGCTTTCTTT. The whole variable domain, remainder taken from reference TRBV18 and TRBJ1-1, is NAGVMQNPRHLVRRRGQEARLRCSPMKGHSHVYWYRQLPEEGLKFMVYLQKENIIDESGMPKERFSAEFPKEGPSILRIQQVVRGDSAAYFCASSRGQSGSTEAFFGQGTRLTVV.